This TCR beta chain came from a study of blood T cells in healthy people across ages (dated by TCRdb to between 2015 and 2016). At the level of the whole study: Template switching captured roughly one uniquely barcoded TCR beta cDNA molecule per two T cells in model experiments. To track age-related changes in TCR beta repertoire diversity, the study relied on deep sequencing normalized with unique cDNA molecular identifiers. Donors were grouped into four age groups: young (average roughly 15 years), middle-aged (about 38), aged (around 56) and long-lived (around 82). Donors of different ages were randomly distributed across sequencing lanes to avoid experimental bias. For two donors (one aged 18 to 30 and one aged 80 or older), the study analyzed two additional independent replicas of 1 million unique cDNA reads from the same blood draw. General study outcomes and caveats: Conclusive comparison of naive and antigen-experienced compartments was prevented by the profiling of bulk unsorted PBMCs. Estimates of total diversity based on one million sequenced T cells were regarded as lower bounds and as underestimates. As age increased, observed TCR beta diversity per million T cells dropped in a roughly linear way, and a significant reduction was already evident by age 40. The percentage of naive T cells measured by flow cytometry correlated strongly with observed TCR beta diversity. The CMV infection status of donors was not known, potentially confounding age-related changes in expanded clonotypes. Compared with the aged group, the long-lived group had more naive CD4+ T cells, fewer expanded clones and increased TCR diversity, a pattern suggesting age selection.

Library method: 5' RACE. The reads were generated on an Illumina HiSeq 2500. A second roughly 7 to 11 cycle PCR used a sample-barcoded 5' primer and a J-beta primer mix. Each TCR beta cDNA molecule received a unique molecular identifier from a template-switch 5' adaptor carrying 12 random nucleotides. Each sample yielded at least 2.5 million CDR3-containing paired-end reads. First-strand cDNA synthesis was performed from all RNA using the Mint cDNA synthesis kit, with priming by a TRBC-specific oligonucleotide. After uracil-DNA glycosylase treatment, a first 18-cycle PCR used universal primers M1SS and BC2_uni_R on all cDNA. The original methods were these. For normalization, 1 million high-quality reads, each with a distinct molecular identifier, were randomly selected from each sample. Instead of being binned into consensus sequences, reads with shared molecular identifiers were discarded. MiTCR, with a Q25 quality threshold and the strictest error-elimination algorithm, was used for CDR3 identification, clonotype clustering and error correction. A nonparametric unseen species model with Euler transformation was used to estimate lower-bound total TCR beta diversity. TCRdb trimmed the raw reads at Q25, called clones with MiXCR and kept productive beta chains. Each CDR3 protein gets just one entry, which takes the most common genes and DNA from the rows behind it. It is TCRdb's table, rather than the study itself, that gives the V and J calls and clone size. The sample profile shows 380,000 or so distinct CDR3 sequences; 45% to 65% of them were found once. Under 60% of the sample goes to the ten largest clones.

Including the terminal cysteine and phenylalanine, the CDR3 comprises 11 residues. Only the CDR3 part of the read is kept: 33 bases, read in frame from the first base. V is pared back by 6 bases and J by 7 bases, with 9 bases lying between the germline termini. CDR1 and CDR2 (WSHSY, SAAADI) derive from the germline V gene. Systemically healthy Caucasian individuals from Russia, approximately 39 in total and aged about 6 to 95 years, were included as donors. Ten milliliters of peripheral blood were drawn from each donor into EDTA-treated Vacutainer tubes. Ficoll-Paque density-gradient centrifugation was used to isolate PBMCs, with at least 6.5 million per sample. Trizol reagent was used to extract total RNA from PBMCs, with at least 5.5 micrograms per sample. For every donor, flow cytometry on a PBMC aliquot measured the percentage of naive CD45RAhigh/CD27high T cells. With respect to this clonotype: Its binding antigen is unknown. No clone much larger than this one lies a single base away; base qualities are absent.

This clonotype was obtained from a man aged 55-75 years in good health. Sequenced material: blood. The chain was built from TRBV10-2 and TRBJ1-1, with the identity of the D gene unclear. CDR3 protein: CASSSPLEAFF. The nucleotides are TGCGCCAGCAGCTCGCCCCTTGAAGCTTTCTTT.